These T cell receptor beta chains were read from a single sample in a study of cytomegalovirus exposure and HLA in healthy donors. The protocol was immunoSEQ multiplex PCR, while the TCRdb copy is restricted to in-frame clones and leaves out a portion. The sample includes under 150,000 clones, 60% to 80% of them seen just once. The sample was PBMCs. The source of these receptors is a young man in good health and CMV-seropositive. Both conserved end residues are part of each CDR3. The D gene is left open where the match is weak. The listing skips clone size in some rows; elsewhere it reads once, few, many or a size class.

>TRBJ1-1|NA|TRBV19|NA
TGTGCCAGTAGTATAGTGGGGGGAGGGGCAGGTGTGACTGAAGCTTTCTTT
CASSIVGGGAGVTEAFF
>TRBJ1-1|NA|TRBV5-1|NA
TGCGCCAGCAGCTTGATTCGGGTGGGAGGGGACACTGAAGCTTTCTTT
CASSLIRVGGDTEAFF
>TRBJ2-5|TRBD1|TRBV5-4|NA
TGTGCCAGCAGCGGGCGACAGGGGTACCAAGAGACCCAGTACTTC
CASSGRQGYQETQYF
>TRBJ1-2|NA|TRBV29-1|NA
TGCAGCGTCCCAGGGGCTTACTATGGCTACACCTTC
CSVPGAYYGYTF
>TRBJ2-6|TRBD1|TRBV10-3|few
TGTGCCATCAGTGAACAGACAGGGGTCGGGGCCAACGTCCTGACTTTC
CAISEQTGVGANVLTF
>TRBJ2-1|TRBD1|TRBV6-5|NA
TGTGCCAGCAGCGCGCCGGGACAGGAGCGTCAGCAGTTCTTC
CASSAPGQERQQFF
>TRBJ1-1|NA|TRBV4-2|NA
TGTGCCAGCAGCCTCCAGGCCGGGGGGGGCACTGAAGCTTTCTTT
CASSLQAGGGTEAFF
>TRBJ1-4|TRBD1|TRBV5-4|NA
TGTGCCAGGCGCCGGGACAGGGGGCTACCAACTAATGAAAAACTGTTTTTT
CARRRDRGLPTNEKLFF
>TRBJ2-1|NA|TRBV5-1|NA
TGCGCCAGCAGCCCCCTTGACAATGAGCAGTTCTTC
CASSPLDNEQFF
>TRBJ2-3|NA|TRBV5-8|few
TGTGCCAGCCACGTACGAGTCCCCTCCACAGATACGCAGTATTTT
CASHVRVPSTDTQYF
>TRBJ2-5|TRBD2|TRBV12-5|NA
TGTGCTAGTGGTTTGTCGGGGGGCCAAGAGACCCAGTACTTC
CASGLSGGQETQYF